The clone carrying this T cell receptor beta chain came up once. Its specificity is unknown. Resections took place in Japan or China from about 2014 to 2017. H&E slides confirmed each diagnosis, reviewed by two pathologists independently. The data were taken from a study of immune evolution from preneoplasia to lung adenocarcinoma. Clones were read by immunoSEQ multiplex PCR, and TCRdb kept only the in-frame ones, dropping some. The data contain thousands of clones, roughly four fifths of them singletons. The CDR3 has 13 amino acids. Germline CDR1 is LGHNA and CDR2 is YSLEER. V lost 0 bases and J lost 4, with 7 bases in between. Study outcomes and limitations: Top clone share appeared to fall from AAH through AIS, MIA, adenocarcinoma. Later-stage lesions seemingly showed higher T cell density and diversity than normal lung.

This chain uses TRBV4-3 with TRBJ2-7, with D perhaps matching TRBD1 (5 bases). This receptor was taken from a person aged 35 to 50 with lung adenocarcinoma. Sequenced sample: FFPE adjacent normal lung tissue. The CDR3 spells CASSQETGYEQYF. For the CDR3, the DNA is TGCGCCAGCAGCCAAGAAACAGGTTACGAGCAGTACTTC.